This T cell receptor beta chain was sequenced for a study of blood T cell repertoires in COVID-19. At the level of the study: Sites across the United States, Italy and Spain contributed samples from acute and convalescent COVID-19.

Germline V lookup: CDR1 MNHNS, CDR2 SASEGT. The CDR3 contains 14 residues. V was clipped by 2 bases and J by 3 bases, with 11 bases between them. This clone was detected a few times. How the authors handled the data: Estimates of nucleated cell counts were drawn from the amplification of reference gene primers. Assay used: immunoSEQ multiplex PCR; TCRdb lists only in-frame clones, some missing. V, J and clone size were drawn from that table, and D and trimming were deduced from the DNA. The table shows some 150,000 clones, with about 88% occurring only once. The sequenced sample consisted of peripheral blood. The rearrangement links TRBV6-1 to TRBJ2-7; D perhaps matches TRBD1 (6 bases). This TCR came from a man in his forties or fifties with acute or convalescent COVID-19. The CDR3 protein is CASSEINRDYEQYF. The CDR3 nucleotides are TGTGCCAGCAGTGAAATAAACAGGGACTACGAGCAGTACTTC.